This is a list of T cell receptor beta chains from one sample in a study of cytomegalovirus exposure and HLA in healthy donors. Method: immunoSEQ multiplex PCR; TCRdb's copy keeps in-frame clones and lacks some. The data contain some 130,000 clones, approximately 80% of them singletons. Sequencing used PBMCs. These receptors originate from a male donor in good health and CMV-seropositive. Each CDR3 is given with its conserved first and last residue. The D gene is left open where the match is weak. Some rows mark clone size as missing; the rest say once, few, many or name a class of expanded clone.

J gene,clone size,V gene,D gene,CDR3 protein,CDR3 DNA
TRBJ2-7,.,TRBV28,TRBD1,CASSPRTGNEQYF,TGTGCCAGCAGTCCTCGGACAGGGAACGAGCAGTACTTC
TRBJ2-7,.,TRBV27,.,CASSSRGYEQYF,TGTGCCAGCAGTTCTCGAGGGTACGAGCAGTACTTC
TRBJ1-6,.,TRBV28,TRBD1,CASTLGQGTLHF,TGTGCCAGCACCCTCGGACAGGGGACCCTCCACTTT
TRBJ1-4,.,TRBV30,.,CAWSDTGRGNEKLFF,TGTGCCTGGAGTGATACAGGTCGAGGAAATGAAAAACTGTTTTTT
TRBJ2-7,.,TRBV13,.,CASSRDNSYEQYF,TGTGCCAGCAGCCGGGACAACTCCTACGAGCAGTACTTC
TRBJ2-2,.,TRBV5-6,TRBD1,CASSPGQGRTGELFF,TGTGCCAGCAGCCCAGGACAGGGACGGACCGGGGAGCTGTTTTTT
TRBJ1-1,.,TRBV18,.,CASSDIKTVNTEAFF,TGTGCCAGCTCCGATATAAAGACAGTGAACACTGAAGCTTTCTTT
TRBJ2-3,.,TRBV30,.,CAWSTLSSGFTDTQYF,TGTGCCTGGAGTACTTTATCGAGCGGCTTCACAGATACGCAGTATTTT
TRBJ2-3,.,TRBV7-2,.,CASSLIAGRTDTQYF,TGTGCCAGCAGCTTAATCGCAGGGAGGACAGATACGCAGTATTTT
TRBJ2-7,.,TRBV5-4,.,CASSLPGEGRFNEQYF,TGTGCCAGCAGCCTTCCCGGGGAAGGGCGCTTCAACGAGCAGTACTTC
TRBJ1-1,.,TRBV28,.,CASSSDRQDNTEAFF,TGTGCCAGCAGTTCAGACAGGCAGGACAACACTGAAGCTTTCTTT
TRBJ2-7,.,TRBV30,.,CAWSDSGEQYF,TGTGCCTGGAGTGATTCAGGCGAGCAGTACTTC
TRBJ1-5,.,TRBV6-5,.,CASSYSRYSNQPQHF,TGTGCCAGCAGTTACTCGCGGTATAGCAATCAGCCCCAGCATTTT
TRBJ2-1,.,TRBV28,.,CASSPLGSSSYNEQFF,TGTGCCAGCAGTCCCCTCGGGTCCAGCTCCTACAATGAGCAGTTCTTC
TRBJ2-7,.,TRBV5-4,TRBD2,CASSPGLAVGMEYF,TGTGCCAGCAGCCCCGGACTAGCGGTTGGTATGGAGTACTTC
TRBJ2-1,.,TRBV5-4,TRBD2,CASSSPTSGQYNEQFF,TGTGCCAGCAGCTCGCCTACTAGCGGTCAATACAATGAGCAGTTCTTC
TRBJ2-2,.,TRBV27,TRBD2,CASSLWASGRGGELFF,TGTGCCAGCAGTTTATGGGCTAGCGGGAGGGGCGGGGAGCTGTTTTTT
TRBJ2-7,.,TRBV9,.,CASSTLPPGEQYF,TGTGCCAGCAGCACCCTACCCCCCGGCGAGCAGTACTTC
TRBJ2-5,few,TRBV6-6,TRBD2,CASSKGTSDETQYF,TGTGCCAGCAGTAAGGGGACTAGCGACGAGACCCAGTACTTC
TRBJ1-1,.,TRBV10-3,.,CAISAAHRAGDTEAFF,TGTGCCATCAGTGCCGCCCACAGGGCTGGGGACACTGAAGCTTTCTTT
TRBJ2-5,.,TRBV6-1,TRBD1,CASSQGVRETQYF,TGTGCCAGCAGCCAGGGGGTTAGGGAGACCCAGTACTTC
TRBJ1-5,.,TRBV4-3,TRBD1,CASSQDYRGGNQPQHF,TGCGCCAGCAGCCAAGATTACAGGGGGGGCAATCAGCCCCAGCATTTT
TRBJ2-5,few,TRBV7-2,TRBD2,CASSLVWSLAAEAQYF,TGTGCCAGCAGCTTAGTCTGGTCCCTAGCGGCCGAGGCCCAGTACTTC
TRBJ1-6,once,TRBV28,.,CASGQNSPLHF,TGTGCCAGCGGGCAGAATTCACCCCTCCACTTT
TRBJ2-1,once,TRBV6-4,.,CASSDPGGPNEQFF,TGTGCCAGCAGTGACCCCGGTGGGCCCAATGAGCAGTTCTTC
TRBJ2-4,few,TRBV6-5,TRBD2,CASRRRLAENIQYF,TGTGCCAGCCGGCGCCGACTAGCGGAAAACATTCAGTACTTC
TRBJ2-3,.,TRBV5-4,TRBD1,CASSLDRGSTDTQYF,TGTGCCAGCAGCCTCGACAGGGGTAGCACAGATACGCAGTATTTT
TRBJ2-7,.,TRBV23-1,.,CASSHWAGTYEQYF,TGCGCCAGCAGTCACTGGGCGGGTACCTACGAGCAGTACTTC
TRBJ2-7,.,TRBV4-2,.,CASSPPRVDYEQYF,TGTGCCAGCAGCCCCCCGCGCGTCGACTACGAGCAGTACTTC
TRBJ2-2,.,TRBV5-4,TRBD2,CASSFASGRFNTGELFF,TGTGCCAGCAGCTTTGCTAGCGGGAGGTTCAACACCGGGGAGCTGTTTTTT
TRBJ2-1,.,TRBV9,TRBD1,CASSDGQGLSYNEQFF,TGTGCCAGCAGCGACGGACAGGGCCTCTCCTACAATGAGCAGTTCTTC
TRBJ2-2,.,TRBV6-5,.,CASRTTQGIGELFF,TGTGCCAGCAGAACGACTCAGGGGATCGGGGAGCTGTTTTTT
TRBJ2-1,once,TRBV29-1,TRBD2,CSMIAGLNEQFF,TGCAGCATGATAGCGGGGCTTAATGAGCAGTTCTTC
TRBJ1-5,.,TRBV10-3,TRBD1,CAISTGVYNQPQHF,TGTGCCATCAGTACAGGGGTATACAATCAGCCCCAGCATTTT
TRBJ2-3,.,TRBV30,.,CAWSASTDTQYF,TGTGCCTGGAGTGCGTCCACAGATACGCAGTATTTT
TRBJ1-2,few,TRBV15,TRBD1,CATTPLDRDNYGYTF,TGTGCCACCACCCCATTGGACAGGGATAACTATGGCTACACCTTC
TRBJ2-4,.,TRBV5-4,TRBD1,CASSSPGQGTIQYF,TGTGCCAGCAGCTCTCCGGGACAGGGGACCATTCAGTACTTC
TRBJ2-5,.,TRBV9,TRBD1,CASSGGQAGETQYF,TGTGCCAGCAGCGGGGGACAGGCAGGAGAGACCCAGTACTTC
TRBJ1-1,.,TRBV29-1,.,CSVVGVEGSGAEAFF,TGCAGCGTTGTTGGTGTTGAGGGATCGGGCGCTGAAGCTTTCTTT
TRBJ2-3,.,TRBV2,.,CASSETLKQGDTQYF,TGTGCCAGCAGTGAGACTCTAAAACAGGGAGATACGCAGTATTTT
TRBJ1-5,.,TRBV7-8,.,CASSLGGTGPNQPQHF,TGTGCCAGCAGCTTAGGGGGTACAGGTCCGAATCAGCCCCAGCATTTT
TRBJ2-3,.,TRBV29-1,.,CSGNRGGADTQYF,TGCAGCGGCAACAGGGGAGGCGCAGATACGCAGTATTTT